This TCR beta chain came from a study of blood T cell repertoires in COVID-19. This CDR3 contains 17 residues. Germline CDR1 is MGHRA and CDR2 is YSYEKL. Deletions cut 2 bases from V and 2 bases from J, with 18 bases between. TCRdb keeps only in-frame clones here, not all; method: immunoSEQ multiplex PCR. The sample gives 190,000 or so clones, roughly 86% of which show up once; about 9.7% is in the top ten. Specimen: PBMCs or T cells enriched from blood (not recorded which). The chain is built from TRBV4-1 and TRBJ1-1, with D unclear. The origin of this receptor is a woman aged 25 to 45 who had recovered from COVID-19. This CDR3 is CASSQSTLGRTNTEAFF. DNA for the CDR3: TGCGCCAGCAGCCAATCCACCTTAGGACGGACTAACACTGAAGCTTTCTTT.